The clone carrying this TCR beta chain was observed once. Antigen: not known. The data stem from a study of cytomegalovirus exposure and HLA in healthy donors. As for the study in general: For the approximately 410 genotyped donors, roughly 80% fell within the Caucasian-associated ancestry cluster.

Although they were nominally healthy when sampled, donors likely had unrecorded immune exposures. This CDR3 is built from 13 residues. In germline, CDR1 is SGHNT, CDR2 YENEEA. V was clipped by 1 base and J by 5 bases, with 8 bases between them. PCR employed 60 Vbeta and 13 Jbeta primers. Profiling relied on immunoSEQ multiplex PCR, and the TCRdb table lists in-frame clones only, not all of them. The profile shows 100,000 or so clones, 75% to 85% of them singletons. Whole-study results and caveats: Available immune exposure information was restricted to CMV serostatus only. In a later analysis, productive TCRs from donors in an Asian-associated ancestry cluster reportedly carried fewer N-insertions than the cohort mean.

The origin of this receptor is a man younger than 35 in good health and CMV-seronegative. The sequenced sample was PBMCs. The rearrangement links TRBV11-3 to TRBJ1-1; D gene unclear. The CDR3 sequence is CASSLGPGTEAFF. CDR3 sequence (DNA): TGTGCCAGCAGCTTAGGGCCGGGAACTGAAGCTTTCTTT.